These T cell receptor beta chains were read from a single sample in a study of blood T cell repertoires in COVID-19. Generated by immunoSEQ multiplex PCR, the TCRdb table keeps only in-frame clones and is missing some. Here the sample spans approximately 150,000 clones, 75% to 85% being singletons. Sequenced: peripheral blood. The source of these receptors is a woman aged 45-59 years with acute or convalescent COVID-19. Both conserved end residues are part of each CDR3. The order of the fields is clone size, V gene, D gene, J gene, CDR3 length, CDR3 protein, CDR3 DNA. D genes are given only for firm matches. The listing skips clone size in some rows; elsewhere it reads once, few, many or a size class.

clone size: -; V gene: TRBV7-9; D gene: TRBD1; J gene: TRBJ2-6; CDR3 length: 18; CDR3 protein: CASSIPGQGTSGANVLTF; CDR3 DNA: TGTGCCAGCAGCATTCCGGGACAGGGGACCTCTGGGGCCAACGTCCTGACTTTC
clone size: -; V gene: TRBV6-2/TRBV6-3; D gene: TRBD2; J gene: TRBJ2-5; CDR3 length: 19; CDR3 protein: CASSSLNPGLAGSKETQYF; CDR3 DNA: TGTGCCAGCAGTTCTCTAAATCCGGGACTAGCGGGTTCGAAGGAGACCCAGTACTTC
clone size: -; V gene: TRBV9; D gene: TRBD1; J gene: TRBJ1-2; CDR3 length: 18; CDR3 protein: CASSPLFGLRTGFSGYTF; CDR3 DNA: TGTGCCAGCAGCCCGCTATTTGGATTGCGGACAGGGTTTAGTGGCTACACCTTC
clone size: -; V gene: TRBV7-2; D gene: -; J gene: TRBJ1-2; CDR3 length: 13; CDR3 protein: CASSPRGSYGYTF; CDR3 DNA: TGTGCCAGCAGCCCCAGGGGTAGCTATGGCTACACCTTC
clone size: -; V gene: TRBV7-2; D gene: -; J gene: TRBJ1-1; CDR3 length: 13; CDR3 protein: CASSLREGGEAFF; CDR3 DNA: TGTGCCAGCAGCCTCCGGGAGGGCGGTGAAGCTTTCTTT
clone size: -; V gene: TRBV30; D gene: -; J gene: TRBJ1-4; CDR3 length: 14; CDR3 protein: CAWSGISFNEKLFF; CDR3 DNA: TGTGCCTGGAGCGGGATCTCCTTTAATGAAAAACTGTTTTTT
clone size: -; V gene: TRBV15; D gene: -; J gene: TRBJ1-1; CDR3 length: 16; CDR3 protein: CATSRDARGIGTEAFF; CDR3 DNA: TGTGCCACCAGCAGAGATGCGAGGGGGATAGGGACTGAAGCTTTCTTT
clone size: -; V gene: TRBV7-3; D gene: TRBD2; J gene: TRBJ2-3; CDR3 length: 13; CDR3 protein: CASSPGGALTQYF; CDR3 DNA: TGTGCCAGCAGCCCGGGGGGAGCCCTTACGCAGTATTTT
clone size: -; V gene: TRBV9; D gene: TRBD1; J gene: TRBJ1-4; CDR3 length: 15; CDR3 protein: CASSVEGTGFGKLFF; CDR3 DNA: TGTGCCAGCAGCGTAGAAGGGACAGGGTTTGGAAAACTGTTTTTT
clone size: -; V gene: TRBV28; D gene: TRBD1; J gene: TRBJ1-5; CDR3 length: 15; CDR3 protein: CASSWRTGGFQPQHF; CDR3 DNA: TGTGCCAGCAGCTGGAGGACAGGGGGCTTTCAGCCCCAGCATTTT
clone size: -; V gene: TRBV5-5; D gene: TRBD1; J gene: TRBJ1-2; CDR3 length: 15; CDR3 protein: CASSSHLRQGIGYTF; CDR3 DNA: TGTGCCAGCAGTTCGCATCTGAGACAGGGGATAGGCTACACCTTC
clone size: once; V gene: TRBV19; D gene: TRBD2; J gene: TRBJ2-1; CDR3 length: 16; CDR3 protein: CASTNPGTSGVNEQFF; CDR3 DNA: TGTGCCAGTACAAATCCCGGGACTAGCGGTGTTAATGAGCAGTTCTTC
clone size: -; V gene: TRBV5-1; D gene: -; J gene: TRBJ2-1; CDR3 length: 15; CDR3 protein: CASTTGGDSYNEQFF; CDR3 DNA: TGCGCCAGCACCACCGGGGGAGACTCCTACAATGAGCAGTTCTTC
clone size: -; V gene: TRBV3-1/TRBV3-2; D gene: -; J gene: TRBJ1-4; CDR3 length: 13; CDR3 protein: CASTLNRDEKLFF; CDR3 DNA: TGTGCCAGCACCCTTAACAGGGATGAAAAACTGTTTTTT
clone size: -; V gene: TRBV6-2/TRBV6-3; D gene: -; J gene: TRBJ1-5; CDR3 length: 13; CDR3 protein: CASSYSSDQPQHF; CDR3 DNA: TGTGCCAGCAGTTACTCCTCTGATCAGCCCCAGCATTTT
clone size: -; V gene: TRBV7-8; D gene: -; J gene: TRBJ1-5; CDR3 length: 17; CDR3 protein: CASSFLTAGEGNQPQHF; CDR3 DNA: TGTGCCAGCAGCTTTTTAACCGCAGGGGAAGGGAATCAGCCCCAGCATTTT
clone size: -; V gene: TRBV19; D gene: -; J gene: TRBJ1-6; CDR3 length: 15; CDR3 protein: CATSLGTLNNSPLHF; CDR3 DNA: TGTGCCACCTCGCTTGGGACACTCAATAATTCACCCCTCCACTTT
clone size: -; V gene: TRBV6-6; D gene: TRBD1; J gene: TRBJ1-2; CDR3 length: 15; CDR3 protein: CASSYQTGESDGYTF; CDR3 DNA: TGTGCCAGCAGTTACCAGACAGGGGAAAGTGATGGCTACACCTTC
clone size: -; V gene: TRBV19; D gene: -; J gene: TRBJ1-6; CDR3 length: 15; CDR3 protein: CASSTGITYNSPLHF; CDR3 DNA: TGTGCCAGTAGCACAGGTATCACCTATAATTCACCCCTCCACTTT
clone size: few; V gene: TRBV9; D gene: TRBD1; J gene: TRBJ1-2; CDR3 length: 15; CDR3 protein: CASSVEGQGAYGYTF; CDR3 DNA: TGTGCCAGCAGCGTAGAAGGACAGGGGGCCTATGGCTACACCTTC
clone size: few; V gene: TRBV19; D gene: TRBD1; J gene: TRBJ1-4; CDR3 length: 15; CDR3 protein: CASSITGTEGEKLFF; CDR3 DNA: TGTGCCAGTAGTATAACCGGGACAGAGGGTGAAAAACTGTTTTTT
clone size: -; V gene: TRBV27; D gene: TRBD1; J gene: TRBJ1-1; CDR3 length: 13; CDR3 protein: CASSPLQGLEAFF; CDR3 DNA: TGTGCCAGCAGTCCGCTACAGGGGCTTGAAGCTTTCTTT
clone size: -; V gene: TRBV6-6; D gene: TRBD2; J gene: TRBJ2-1; CDR3 length: 17; CDR3 protein: CASSRLTSGASYNEQFF; CDR3 DNA: TGTGCCAGCAGTAGATTGACTAGCGGGGCCTCCTACAATGAGCAGTTCTTC
clone size: -; V gene: TRBV4-1; D gene: -; J gene: TRBJ1-2; CDR3 length: 14; CDR3 protein: CASSQAGGVDGYTF; CDR3 DNA: TGCGCCAGCAGCCAAGCAGGCGGGGTTGATGGCTACACCTTC
clone size: once; V gene: TRBV28; D gene: -; J gene: TRBJ1-1; CDR3 length: 14; CDR3 protein: CASSPTRSPREAFF; CDR3 DNA: TGTGCCAGCAGCCCGACTAGGAGTCCCCGTGAAGCTTTCTTT
clone size: -; V gene: TRBV27; D gene: -; J gene: TRBJ1-3; CDR3 length: 15; CDR3 protein: CASSFQGSSGNTIYF; CDR3 DNA: TGTGCCAGCAGTTTTCAGGGGAGCTCTGGAAACACCATATATTTT
clone size: -; V gene: TRBV28; D gene: -; J gene: TRBJ2-1; CDR3 length: 15; CDR3 protein: CASSSLGSSYNEQFF; CDR3 DNA: TGTGCCAGCAGTTCGCTGGGCAGCTCCTACAATGAGCAGTTCTTC
clone size: -; V gene: TRBV19; D gene: TRBD2; J gene: TRBJ2-1; CDR3 length: 17; CDR3 protein: CASSISSGGILGNEQFF; CDR3 DNA: TGTGCCAGTAGTATCTCTAGCGGGGGTATTCTAGGCAATGAGCAGTTCTTC
clone size: few; V gene: TRBV2; D gene: TRBD1; J gene: TRBJ2-2; CDR3 length: 17; CDR3 protein: CASQVWVDRGNTGELFF; CDR3 DNA: TGTGCCAGCCAAGTATGGGTGGACAGGGGAAACACCGGGGAGCTGTTTTTT
clone size: -; V gene: TRBV3-1/TRBV3-2; D gene: -; J gene: TRBJ1-4; CDR3 length: 15; CDR3 protein: CASSQAAGLFEKLFF; CDR3 DNA: TGTGCCAGCAGCCAAGCGGCAGGGCTTTTTGAAAAACTGTTTTTT
clone size: -; V gene: TRBV6-5; D gene: -; J gene: TRBJ2-7; CDR3 length: 13; CDR3 protein: CASSYSRSFEQYF; CDR3 DNA: TGTGCCAGCAGTTACTCGAGAAGTTTCGAGCAGTACTTC
clone size: -; V gene: TRBV24-1; D gene: -; J gene: TRBJ1-2; CDR3 length: 17; CDR3 protein: CATSDTHREAPMNGYTF; CDR3 DNA: TGTGCCACCAGTGACACTCACAGGGAAGCCCCAATGAATGGCTACACCTTC
clone size: -; V gene: TRBV2; D gene: TRBD1; J gene: TRBJ2-7; CDR3 length: 14; CDR3 protein: CASSEQGARYEQYF; CDR3 DNA: TGTGCCAGCAGTGAACAGGGGGCGAGGTACGAGCAGTACTTC
clone size: -; V gene: TRBV5-4; D gene: -; J gene: TRBJ2-3; CDR3 length: 15; CDR3 protein: CASTAGLLSTDTQYF; CDR3 DNA: TGTGCCAGCACCGCGGGACTGCTGAGCACAGATACGCAGTATTTT
clone size: once; V gene: TRBV19; D gene: -; J gene: TRBJ1-1; CDR3 length: 13; CDR3 protein: CASRDDINTEAFF; CDR3 DNA: TGTGCCAGTAGAGACGACATCAACACTGAAGCTTTCTTT
clone size: -; V gene: TRBV6-5; D gene: -; J gene: TRBJ1-4; CDR3 length: 13; CDR3 protein: CASRLNGGEKLFF; CDR3 DNA: TGTGCCAGCAGGTTAAACGGCGGTGAAAAACTGTTTTTT
clone size: -; V gene: TRBV28; D gene: -; J gene: TRBJ2-3; CDR3 length: 15; CDR3 protein: CASSSSAHSTDTQYF; CDR3 DNA: TGTGCCAGCAGTTCCAGCGCACACAGCACAGATACGCAGTATTTT
clone size: -; V gene: TRBV4-3; D gene: -; J gene: TRBJ2-5; CDR3 length: 15; CDR3 protein: CASSQDWAIAETQYF; CDR3 DNA: TGCGCCAGCAGCCAAGATTGGGCCATAGCGGAGACCCAGTACTTC
clone size: -; V gene: TRBV4-2; D gene: TRBD2; J gene: TRBJ2-2; CDR3 length: 19; CDR3 protein: CASSRRLAGGQDTTGELFF; CDR3 DNA: TGTGCCAGCAGCCGCCGACTAGCGGGGGGGCAAGATACCACCGGGGAGCTGTTTTTT
clone size: -; V gene: TRBV28; D gene: -; J gene: TRBJ2-7; CDR3 length: 12; CDR3 protein: CASSPSTPGQYF; CDR3 DNA: TGTGCCAGCAGTCCTTCGACACCTGGGCAGTACTTC
clone size: -; V gene: TRBV7-8; D gene: -; J gene: TRBJ1-4; CDR3 length: 16; CDR3 protein: CASSLGGRGPNEKLFF; CDR3 DNA: TGTGCCAGCAGCTTAGGGGGCAGGGGTCCTAATGAAAAACTGTTTTTT
clone size: -; V gene: TRBV13; D gene: -; J gene: TRBJ1-4; CDR3 length: 13; CDR3 protein: CASTTPRGEKLFF; CDR3 DNA: TGTGCCAGCACGACTCCCCGGGGGGAAAAACTGTTTTTT
clone size: -; V gene: TRBV7-9; D gene: -; J gene: TRBJ2-3; CDR3 length: 14; CDR3 protein: CASSLTTATDTQYF; CDR3 DNA: TGTGCCAGCAGCTTGACGACAGCCACAGATACGCAGTATTTT
clone size: -; V gene: TRBV6-1; D gene: -; J gene: TRBJ1-5; CDR3 length: 12; CDR3 protein: CASSELQGPQHF; CDR3 DNA: TGTGCCAGCAGTGAACTTCAGGGGCCCCAGCATTTT
clone size: few; V gene: TRBV3-1/TRBV3-2; D gene: TRBD1; J gene: TRBJ1-2; CDR3 length: 13; CDR3 protein: CASRHRGDYGYTF; CDR3 DNA: TGTGCCAGCAGACACAGGGGAGACTATGGCTACACCTTC
clone size: -; V gene: TRBV7-9; D gene: TRBD1; J gene: TRBJ1-2; CDR3 length: 17; CDR3 protein: CASSTNTGGAANYGYTF; CDR3 DNA: TGTGCCAGCAGCACTAACACAGGGGGTGCGGCTAACTATGGCTACACCTTC
clone size: -; V gene: TRBV5-1; D gene: -; J gene: TRBJ2-1; CDR3 length: 17; CDR3 protein: CASSLGRIGVESGEQFF; CDR3 DNA: TGCGCCAGCAGCTTGGGTCGTATAGGGGTCGAGTCGGGTGAGCAGTTCTTC
clone size: -; V gene: TRBV21-1; D gene: -; J gene: TRBJ1-2; CDR3 length: 12; CDR3 protein: CASSYRTEGYTF; CDR3 DNA: TGTGCCAGCAGCTATAGGACAGAAGGCTACACCTTC
clone size: -; V gene: TRBV15; D gene: -; J gene: TRBJ1-2; CDR3 length: 15; CDR3 protein: CATSNGGGEDYGYTF; CDR3 DNA: TGTGCCACCAGTAACGGAGGAGGGGAGGACTATGGCTACACCTTC
clone size: once; V gene: TRBV6-2/TRBV6-3; D gene: -; J gene: TRBJ2-7; CDR3 length: 14; CDR3 protein: CASSGQEGPDEQYF; CDR3 DNA: TGTGCCAGCAGTGGACAGGAGGGTCCGGACGAGCAGTACTTC
clone size: -; V gene: TRBV29-1; D gene: -; J gene: TRBJ2-1; CDR3 length: 14; CDR3 protein: CSASTGSSYNEQFF; CDR3 DNA: TGCAGCGCTTCCACAGGGAGCTCCTACAATGAGCAGTTCTTC
clone size: -; V gene: TRBV15; D gene: TRBD1; J gene: TRBJ1-1; CDR3 length: 13; CDR3 protein: CATSKGQGLEAFF; CDR3 DNA: TGTGCCACCAGCAAGGGACAGGGGCTCGAAGCTTTCTTT
clone size: -; V gene: TRBV6-2/TRBV6-3; D gene: TRBD1; J gene: TRBJ1-1; CDR3 length: 16; CDR3 protein: CASSRPGTGGLGEAFF; CDR3 DNA: TGTGCCAGCAGTCGTCCCGGGACAGGGGGTTTAGGTGAAGCTTTCTTT